These T cell receptor beta chains were read from a single sample in a study of cytomegalovirus exposure and HLA in healthy donors. Using immunoSEQ multiplex PCR, the repertoire was profiled, and TCRdb retains in-frame clones only, with some absent. The table has some 79,000 clones, around 68% seen once. Sequencing input: PBMCs. All receptors derive from a woman aged 40-49 years in good health and CMV-seropositive. CDR3s include the opening cysteine and the closing phenylalanine or tryptophan. The order of the fields is J gene, D gene, V gene, clone size, CDR3 DNA, CDR3 protein. The D gene is left open where the match is weak. Not every row has a clone size; where given, it reads once, few, many or a size class.

>TRBJ2-7|-|TRBV5-1|-
TGCGCCAGCAGCCTGGGACAAGACTCCTACGAGCAGTACTTC
CASSLGQDSYEQYF
>TRBJ1-1|-|TRBV7-8|-
TGTGCCAGCAGCCCGAGGACACGAACGAACACTGAAGCTTTCTTT
CASSPRTRTNTEAFF
>TRBJ1-2|-|TRBV6-1|-
TGTGCCAGCAGTGAGAGGTCCTATGGCGGCTACACCTTC
CASSERSYGGYTF
>TRBJ2-1|-|TRBV6-1|-
TGTGCCAGCAGTGGACTAAGGAGTGAGCAGTTCTTC
CASSGLRSEQFF
>TRBJ1-2|-|TRBV28|-
TGTGCCAGCAGTTTAGGGGGGTACGGGAGTAACTATGGCTACACCTTC
CASSLGGYGSNYGYTF
>TRBJ1-2|-|TRBV6-1|-
TGTGCCAGCAGTGAAGCCGAGGGATATGTCTATGGCTACACCTTC
CASSEAEGYVYGYTF
>TRBJ2-5|TRBD2|TRBV7-6|-
TGTGCCAGCAGCTTACTAGCGGGAGTAGAGACCCAGTACTTC
CASSLLAGVETQYF
>TRBJ2-4|-|TRBV6-1|few
TGTGCCAGCAGTGAGCGGTCGGCAGGGGAGTCCAAAAACATTCAGTACTTC
CASSERSAGESKNIQYF
>TRBJ1-4|TRBD1|TRBV6-6|-
TGTGCCAGCAGGGCAGGGGGCATTCGTGAAAAACTGTTTTTT
CASRAGGIREKLFF
>TRBJ2-1|TRBD2|TRBV7-6|-
TGTGCCAGCACCCAAATGATCGGAACGGGAGGGCCGTCTCTCAATGAGCAGTTCTTC
CASTQMIGTGGPSLNEQFF
>TRBJ2-5|-|TRBV4-1|once
TGCGCCAGCAGCCGCGAGGAAGAGACCCAGTACTTC
CASSREEETQYF
>TRBJ1-4|-|TRBV4-2|few
TGTGCCAGCAGCCAAGATGAAGGGACTGTTGGTGAAAAACTGTTTTTT
CASSQDEGTVGEKLFF
>TRBJ2-1|TRBD1|TRBV7-9|once
TGTGCCAGCAGCTTAGCGCCCGGGACAGGATACAATGAGCAGTTCTTC
CASSLAPGTGYNEQFF
>TRBJ2-3|-|TRBV19|-
TGTGCCAGTAGCCACATTCATAACAGATTCTCTAGCACAGATACGCAGTATTTT
CASSHIHNRFSSTDTQYF
>TRBJ1-2|TRBD1|TRBV5-4|-
TGTGCCAGCAGCCTGGACAGGAGTAACTATGGCTACACCTTC
CASSLDRSNYGYTF
>TRBJ1-2|TRBD1|TRBV4-3|few
TGCGCCAGCAGCCAAGTCTCGACAGGGACCGGCTACACCTTC
CASSQVSTGTGYTF
>TRBJ1-2|TRBD1|TRBV28|few
TGTGCCAGCAGTTTTGAGGGGGCAAGAGGCTACACCTTC
CASSFEGARGYTF
>TRBJ2-2|-|TRBV6-6|-
TGTGCCAGCCGAGAACAGGAAAACACCGGGGAGCTGTTTTTT
CASREQENTGELFF
>TRBJ2-1|-|TRBV7-2|-
TGTGCCAGCAGCTTAAACCCCGCGGGTGACTCCTACAATGAGCAGTTCTTC
CASSLNPAGDSYNEQFF
>TRBJ2-3|TRBD2|TRBV19|-
TGTGCCAGTAGGGGAGCGGGAGGATCCGATACGCAGTATTTT
CASRGAGGSDTQYF
>TRBJ2-7|TRBD1|TRBV11-2|once
TGTGCCAGCAGCCCGCAGGGGGCCACATACGAGCAGTACTTC
CASSPQGATYEQYF
>TRBJ1-2|TRBD1|TRBV7-2|-
TGTGCCAGCAGCACCCGGCAGGGGGATGGCTACACCTTC
CASSTRQGDGYTF
>TRBJ1-5|TRBD1|TRBV19|-
TGTGCCAGTAGTATCCCAGGACAGGGGGGGAGTCAGCCCCAGCATTTT
CASSIPGQGGSQPQHF
>TRBJ1-6|TRBD1|TRBV6-5|once
TGTGCCAGCGCCCTCGACAGGGGCAGCTCACCCCTCCACTTT
CASALDRGSSPLHF
>TRBJ2-6|TRBD1|TRBV28|-
TGTGCCAGCAGTTTAATGGGACAGGGGGCTGGGGCCAACGTCCTGACTTTC
CASSLMGQGAGANVLTF
>TRBJ2-7|-|TRBV29-1|-
TGCAGCGTTGCCCGGGAGAGTTCCTACGAGCAGTACTTC
CSVARESSYEQYF
>TRBJ2-1|TRBD1|TRBV7-8|-
TGTGCCAGCAGCTTCCGATTATCGGGACAGGGCTACAATGAGCAGTTCTTC
CASSFRLSGQGYNEQFF
>TRBJ2-1|-|TRBV4-3|-
TGCGCCAGCAGCCAAGATATCGGATTGGGGGGGCGCTCCAATGAGCAGTTCTTC
CASSQDIGLGGRSNEQFF
>TRBJ2-1|-|TRBV13|-
TGTGCCAGCAGCTTAAATTGGGAGAACTACAATGAGCAGTTCTTC
CASSLNWENYNEQFF
>TRBJ2-5|-|TRBV29-1|-
TGCAGCGTTTCTCCATCAGGGGAGACCCAGTACTTC
CSVSPSGETQYF
>TRBJ2-1|-|TRBV29-1|-
TGCAGCGTTGACGGGAGAGGGGACAATGAGCAGTTCTTC
CSVDGRGDNEQFF
>TRBJ1-2|-|TRBV7-2|-
TGTGCCAGCAGCTTAGGGGCAGGCATGGTTGGCGGCTACACCTTC
CASSLGAGMVGGYTF
>TRBJ1-1|-|TRBV30|-
TGTGCCTGGAGTGTAGCAGTAGGGGTGAGCACTGAAGCTTTCTTT
CAWSVAVGVSTEAFF
>TRBJ2-7|-|TRBV7-9|-
TGTTCCAGCGGGACAGACTACTACGAGCAGTACTTC
CSSGTDYYEQYF
>TRBJ2-7|-|TRBV7-2|-
TGTGCCAGCAGCTTCGGAGCCGAGCAGTACTTC
CASSFGAEQYF
>TRBJ2-3|TRBD2|TRBV4-3|-
TGCGCCAGCAGCCAATGGCGGGGGGTCGGCTCAGATACGCAGTATTTT
CASSQWRGVGSDTQYF
>TRBJ1-3|-|TRBV18|-
TGTGCCAGCTCACCATGGCGGGACTCTGGAAACACCATATATTTT
CASSPWRDSGNTIYF
>TRBJ2-3|TRBD2|TRBV5-4|-
TGTGCCAGCAGCCACGATAGCGGGAGGGGGCAGACGCAGTATTTT
CASSHDSGRGQTQYF
>TRBJ2-7|TRBD2|TRBV27|-
TGTGCCAGCAGTTTAGCGGGAGTTGCCATCTACGAGCAGTACTTC
CASSLAGVAIYEQYF
>TRBJ2-1|TRBD2|TRBV30|-
TGTGCCTGGCTTGGACTAGCGGGACACGATGAGCAGTTCTTC
CAWLGLAGHDEQFF
>TRBJ1-1|-|TRBV29-1|once
TGCAACGTTGAAGATTCTTGGGGTTGGGGGGAGAACACTGAAGCTTTCTTT
CNVEDSWGWGENTEAFF
>TRBJ1-1|-|TRBV18|few
TGTGCCAGCTCGCCATCACAGGGAATAAACACTGAAGCTTTCTTT
CASSPSQGINTEAFF
>TRBJ1-5|TRBD1|TRBV19|few
TGTGCCAGTAGAGCACAGGGGGACGGTAGCAATCAGCCCCAGCATTTT
CASRAQGDGSNQPQHF
>TRBJ2-7|TRBD1|TRBV6-1|-
TGTGCCAGCAGTGAACCCAGGGGGCGAAGGTACTTC
CASSEPRGRRYF
>TRBJ2-7|TRBD2|TRBV6-5|-
TGTGCCAGCAGTCACTCGTCTAGCGGGAGCCCCGGGCAGTACTTC
CASSHSSSGSPGQYF
>TRBJ2-7|-|TRBV7-3|-
TGTGCCAGCAGCGTAAATACAGCCCAGGCAGATCAGGGGCAGTACTTC
CASSVNTAQADQGQYF
>TRBJ1-2|-|TRBV19|-
TGTGCCAGTATCTCGCAGGGCGGCTATGGCTACACCTTC
CASISQGGYGYTF
>TRBJ1-1|TRBD1|TRBV5-5|-
TGTGCCAGCAGCTTGGTCCTTCGGGACAGAAAAGCTTTCTTT
CASSLVLRDRKAFF
>TRBJ1-5|TRBD1|TRBV7-9|-
TGTGCCAGCAGCTTAACGACAGGGTACCAGCCCCAGCATTTT
CASSLTTGYQPQHF